This TCR beta chain was captured by sequencing in a study of shared clonotypes between healthy human individuals. The wider study: Every donor yielded three CD4 naive, three CD4 memory, two CD8 naive and one CD8 memory plate. Study outcomes and limitations: Generation probability values for non-shared clonotypes were lower than those for clonotypes shared by all four donors.

CDR3 size: 16 residues. The V and J ends lost 0 bases and 0 bases respectively, with 13 bases between them. Germline loops: CDR1 SGHKS, CDR2 YYEKEE (reference sequence). Per the original data handling: ImmunoSEQ output held junction-only sequences without quality scores, so filtering differed. TCRdb keeps only in-frame clones here, not all; method: immunoSEQ multiplex PCR. The D gene and trimming were derived from the DNA, and the V and J assignments and clone size from that table. The repertoire holds more than 200,000 clones, with approximately 65% as singletons. Details on this clone: The antigen is not known.

Input material: memory CD4+ T cells sorted from blood. Subset denoted: CD45RA-negative fraction. The chain couples TRBV5-5 to TRBJ2-7, with D uncertain. This TCR was recovered from a man aged 30-40 years in good health. The chain's CDR3 is CASSLAWIELSYEQYF. CDR3 DNA: TGTGCCAGCAGCTTGGCCTGGATTGAACTCTCCTACGAGCAGTACTTC.